This TCR beta chain was recorded in a study of blood T cell repertoires in COVID-19. Study details: Donors in the United States, Italy and Spain gave samples during acute or convalescent COVID-19.

This clone was recorded a few times. Data came from immunoSEQ multiplex PCR; TCRdb stores just in-frame clones and leaves some out. The table shows 120,000 or so clones, with 80% occurring only once. This CDR3 is built from 13 residues. Germline CDR1 SGHNT, CDR2 YYREEE (reference sequence). With 3 bases clipped from V and 7 bases from J, the junction kept 4 bases outside the gene matches. The material sequenced was peripheral blood. The clonotype originates from a human donor in a cohort sampled during active COVID-19. The rearrangement links TRBV5-4 to TRBJ2-1, with 7 bases fitting TRBD2. DNA for the CDR3: TGTGCCAGCAGCTCCCTGCGGGGGAATGAGCAGTTCTTC. This sequence encodes CASSSLRGNEQFF.